Listed here are 21 T cell receptor beta chains from one sample, sequenced in a study of CD8 T cells in ankylosing spondylitis. Study outcomes and limitations: One TCR beta motif, made up of under ten highly homologous variants, appeared characteristic of ankylosing spondylitis blood.

Their recognized antigens are unknown. TCRdb re-called the 5' RACE reads with MiXCR, one entry per CDR3 protein. This table has around 770,000 distinct CDR3 sequences, around a fifth appearing once. Sequenced input: blood, either unsorted or a sorted T cell fraction (not recorded which). The receptors shown here come from a male donor with ankylosing spondylitis.

In this sample, this clonotype turned up many times. The chain joins TRBV29-1 to TRBJ1-1; tentatively, D is TRBD1 (6 bases). Trimming cost V 5 bases and J 1 base, with 29 bases left between them. From germline, CDR1 is SQVTM and CDR2 ANQGSEA. The CDR3 is 19 amino acids. CDR3 region: CSVPKTLDGGRPRNTEAFF. In DNA form, the CDR3 reads TGCAGCGTTCCGAAAACCCTTGATGGGGGCAGGCCTAGGAACACTGAAGCTTTCTTT. The variable domain in full, with the rest retrieved from reference TRBV29-1 and TRBJ1-1, is SAVISQKPSRDICQRGTSLTIQCQVDSQVTMMFWYRQQPGQSLTLIATANQGSEATYESGFVIDKFPISRPNLTFSTLTVSNMSPEDSSIYLCSVPKTLDGGRPRNTEAFFGQGTRLTVV.

This clonotype showed up just a few times. V and J are TRBV6-1 and TRBJ2-4; D is tentatively TRBD1 or TRBD2 (6 bases each). The germline V gene has CDR1 MNHNS and CDR2 SASEGT. The CDR3 runs 14 residues. The germline V and J ends were trimmed by 5 bases and 1 base, with 9 bases remaining between them. The CDR3 DNA is TGTGCCAGCAGTAAAGGGGGGGCCAAAAACATTCAGTACTTC. Its translation: CASSKGGAKNIQYF.

The chain uses TRBV20-1 and TRBJ1-2; D uncertain. The CDR3 covers 12 residues. Trimming pared 3 bases from V and 2 bases from J, leaving 7 bases between. From germline, CDR1 is DFQATT and CDR2 SNEGSKA (reference sequence). In nucleotides, the CDR3 is TGCAGTGCTAGGACGGTCAACTATGGCTACACCTTC. Its translation is CSARTVNYGYTF.

This clonotype was observed a single time. J is TRBJ2-7 and V is TRBV4-3, with 13 positions matching TRBD2. Trimming cost V 7 bases and J 12 bases; bases outside gene matches: 6. Germline loops: CDR1 LGHNA, CDR2 YSLEER. The CDR3 covers 12 residues. The CDR3 sequence: CASNGLAGDWYF. In DNA form, the CDR3 reads TGCGCCAGCAACGGACTAGCGGGAGATTGGTACTTC.

The genes are TRBV5-1 and TRBJ2-5; the match to TRBD1 covers 8 bases. CDR1 SGHRS and CDR2 YFSETQ come from the germline V gene. V dropped 2 bases and J dropped 5; count of bases not matched to a gene: 8. This CDR3 is 15 amino acids long. The CDR3 DNA follows: TGCGCCAGCAGCTTAAGGACAGGGTCGGGGGAGACCCAGTACTTC. Amino acid sequence: CASSLRTGSGETQYF.

In this sample, this clonotype turned up a few times. The chain links TRBV20-1 to TRBJ2-1; 14 bases agree with TRBD2. Germline values: CDR1 DFQATT, CDR2 SNEGSKA (reference sequence). The CDR3 covers 18 residues. Losses at the gene ends were 0 bases for V and 8 bases for J; bases not matched to a gene: 12. The CDR3 is CSARDPTSGRAGTDEQFF. The CDR3 DNA reads as TGCAGTGCTAGAGACCCGACTAGCGGGAGGGCCGGAACCGATGAGCAGTTCTTC.

This sequence joins TRBV7-2 and TRBJ2-3; 8 bases are shared with TRBD2. CDR1 and CDR2 (germline): SGHTA, FQGNSA. The J segment lost 10 bases and the V segment lost 4 bases, leaving 19 bases of the junction unmatched. The CDR3 covers 17 residues. The DNA of the CDR3 is TGTGCCAGCAGCTCGCCAACCGGGACTAGTATCTCAAAATCGCAGTATTTT. Its protein is CASSSPTGTSISKSQYF.

This clonotype was seen a few times. The chain joins TRBV5-1 to TRBJ2-5; D is possibly TRBD1 (5 bases). The CDR3 consists of 16 residues. The V and J ends lost 5 bases and 1 base respectively, with 18 bases between them. The V gene's germline CDR1 is SGHRS and CDR2 YFSETQ. The CDR3 DNA sequence: TGCGCCAGCAGTATGGATTCCGCGACAGCCCAAGAGACCCAGTACTTC. As protein: CASSMDSATAQETQYF.

At least ten counts were recorded for this clonotype. This chain uses TRBV6-1 with TRBJ1-6; D is ambiguous. With 2 bases removed from V and 6 bases from J, the gap between germline ends came to 11 bases. Germline V gives CDR1 MNHNS, CDR2 SASEGT. The CDR3 has 15 amino acids. Written as DNA, the CDR3 is TGTGCCAGCAGTGAAAGGGAAGTTGGTAATTCACCCCTCCACTTT. It encodes CASSEREVGNSPLHF.

This clonotype has a handful of counts. The chain couples TRBV15 to TRBJ1-4; no definite D call. V was clipped by 0 bases and J by 5 bases, with 10 bases between them. CDR1 is LNHNV and CDR2 is YYDKDF in the germline V gene (reference sequence). This CDR3 spans 15 amino acids. The CDR3: CATSRDWAVNEKLFF. Written as DNA, the CDR3 is TGTGCCACCAGCAGAGATTGGGCGGTAAATGAAAAACTGTTTTTT. The entire variable domain, with the rest obtained from reference TRBV15 and TRBJ1-4, is as follows: DAMVIQNPRYQVTQFGKPVTLSCSQTLNHNVMYWYQQKSSQAPKLLFHYYDKDFNNEADTPDNFQSRRPNTSFCFLDIRSPGLGDTAMYLCATSRDWAVNEKLFFGSGTQLSVL.

This clonotype was picked up a small number of times. The CDR3 coding sequence is TGTGCCAGCAGTGGGGTAACTACTTATGGCTACACCTTC. It yields the protein CASSGVTTYGYTF. The chain uses TRBV6-2 or TRBV6-3 and TRBJ1-2, with D unresolved. V lost 5 bases and J 5 bases, leaving 12 bases between the germline ends. The CDR3 has 13 residues. Germline lookup yields CDR1 MNHEY and CDR2 SVGEGT.

This clonotype appeared many times. The chain joins TRBV10-3 to TRBJ2-5; D may correspond to TRBD1 or TRBD2 (5 bases each). The CDR3 extends over 14 amino acids. Per the germline V gene, CDR1 is ENHRY and CDR2 is SYGVKD. Between the trimmed V and J ends, which lost 4 bases and 6 bases, there was a span of 15 bases. DNA for the CDR3: TGTGCCATCAGTGTGGGGACGGTTGGACAGACCCAGTACTTC. Translated, it gives CAISVGTVGQTQYF.

V is TRBV24-1 and J is TRBJ2-1; TRBD2 matches 8 bases. CDR1 is KGHDR and CDR2 is SFDVKD in the germline V gene. Trimming at V came to 3 bases and at J to 7 bases, leaving 10 bases not matched to a gene. The CDR3 is made up of 16 amino acids. This CDR3 is CATSDRGTRAGNEQFF. In nucleotides, the CDR3 is TGTGCCACCAGTGATCGCGGGACTAGAGCGGGTAATGAGCAGTTCTTC.

This clonotype was observed a few times. This sequence joins TRBV24-1 and TRBJ2-7; 8 positions agree with TRBD2. CDR3 size: 13 residues. The V gene end was trimmed by 6 bases and the J gene end by 5 bases; junction bases not matched to a gene: 5. The V gene's germline CDR1 is KGHDR and CDR2 SFDVKD. The CDR3 bases are TGTGCCACCAGTCGGCCGGGACTAGACGAGCAGTACTTC. This codes for CATSRPGLDEQYF.

This clonotype was found a few times. This chain uses TRBV9 with TRBJ2-1, with 11 bases identical to TRBD1. The V gene end was trimmed by 4 bases and the J gene end by 4 bases; junction bases not matched to a gene: 10. This CDR3 is 17 amino acids long. Germline V gene lookup returns CDR1 SGDLS and CDR2 YYNGEE. The CDR3 nucleotides read TGTGCCAGCAGCAAGTTCGAGGGGACAGGGGGGTACAATGAGCAGTTCTTC. It is translated as CASSKFEGTGGYNEQFF.

This clonotype came up a few times. The chain has TRBV5-1 and TRBJ2-5; TRBD2 agrees at 10 bases. The CDR3 is made up of 15 amino acids. V was pared by 4 bases and J by 5 bases, with 8 bases of the junction left unmatched. Germline CDR1 SGHRS, CDR2 YFSETQ. The CDR3 reads CASSPQGLATETQYF. The CDR3 region has the DNA TGCGCCAGCAGCCCGCAGGGACTAGCGACCGAGACCCAGTACTTC.

The chain is built from TRBV12-3 or TRBV12-4 and TRBJ1-4, with D perhaps TRBD1 (5 bases). Trimming left V 6 bases short and J 5 bases short, with 10 bases between. The CDR3 covers 13 residues. The CDR3 DNA reads as TGTGCCAGCAGGATACCAGGGAATGAAAAACTGTTTTTT. Its protein product is CASRIPGNEKLFF.

V usage is TRBV2 and J usage is TRBJ2-5; D not certain. Germline V CDR1 and CDR2: SNHLY, FYNNEI. Trimming left V 5 bases short and J 1 base short, with 11 bases between. This CDR3 spans 14 amino acids. CDR3 sequence reads: CASSPRAIQETQYF. The CDR3 bases are TGTGCCAGCAGTCCTCGGGCAATCCAAGAGACCCAGTACTTC.

This clonotype has a count of ten or more. The chain recombines TRBV7-2 with TRBJ2-5; D gene uncertain. The CDR3 is 13 amino acids. Trimming removed 2 bases at V and 4 bases at J, with 8 bases between. The germline gives CDR1 SGHTA, CDR2 FQGNSA. The CDR3: CASSLNPAETQYF. Written as DNA, the CDR3 is TGTGCCAGCAGCTTAAATCCGGCAGAGACCCAGTACTTC.

This clonotype was counted a few times. The chain has TRBV20-1 and TRBJ2-1; 8 positions agree with TRBD1. Trimming cost V 3 bases and J 5 bases; bases outside gene matches: 3. Germline V gene lookup returns CDR1 DFQATT and CDR2 SNEGSKA (reference sequence). This CDR3 has 13 residues. CDR3 coding DNA: TGCAGTGCTAGTACAGGGGGAAACAATGAGCAGTTCTTC. Translation: CSASTGGNNEQFF.

The chain uses TRBV5-6 and TRBJ1-1; D call uncertain. V was trimmed by 1 base and J by 3 bases, leaving 16 bases between them. Germline CDR1 SGHDT, CDR2 YYEEEE. The CDR3 extends over 16 amino acids. CDR3 residues: CASSLWASAWDTEAFF. The CDR3 bases are TGTGCCAGCAGCTTGTGGGCCTCCGCGTGGGACACTGAAGCTTTCTTT. The full variable domain, rest sourced from reference TRBV5-6 and TRBJ1-1, is DAGVTQSPTHLIKTRGQQVTLRCSPKSGHDTVSWYQQALGQGPQFIFQYYEEEERQRGNFPDRFSGHQFPNYSSELNVNALLLGDSALYLCASSLWASAWDTEAFFGQGTRLTVV.